This T cell receptor beta chain was sequenced during a study of blood T cell repertoires in COVID-19. TCRdb's table, derived via immunoSEQ multiplex PCR, lists solely in-frame clones and lacks some. The table lists over 60,000 clones, around 83% of them singletons, with roughly a tenth in the top ten. The CDR3 has 14 amino acids. The germline V gene encodes CDR1 MNHEY and CDR2 SVGAGI. The germline V and J ends were trimmed by 6 bases and 8 bases, with 19 bases remaining between them. The origin of this receptor is a man between 50 and 59 years old with COVID-19, enrolled during active disease. Sequenced sample: peripheral blood. This rearrangement joins TRBV6-5 to TRBJ1-1; D unresolved. The CDR3 nucleotides read TGTGCCAGCAGACCCTCCACCAGGCTAACAGAAGCTTTCTTT. Translated, it gives CASRPSTRLTEAFF.